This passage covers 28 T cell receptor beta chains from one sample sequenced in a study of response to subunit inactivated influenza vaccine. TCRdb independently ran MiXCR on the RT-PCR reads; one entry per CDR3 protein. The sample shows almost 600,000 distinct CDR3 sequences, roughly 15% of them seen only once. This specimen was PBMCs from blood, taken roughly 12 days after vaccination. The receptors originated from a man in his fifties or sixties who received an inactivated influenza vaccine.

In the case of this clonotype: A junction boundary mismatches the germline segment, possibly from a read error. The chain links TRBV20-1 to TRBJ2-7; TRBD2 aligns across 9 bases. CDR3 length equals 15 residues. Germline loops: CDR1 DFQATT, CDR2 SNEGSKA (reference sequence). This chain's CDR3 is CSARDPLAGNWEQYF. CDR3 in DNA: TGCAGTGCTCGAGACCCCCTAGCGGGGAATTGGGAGCAGTACTTC.

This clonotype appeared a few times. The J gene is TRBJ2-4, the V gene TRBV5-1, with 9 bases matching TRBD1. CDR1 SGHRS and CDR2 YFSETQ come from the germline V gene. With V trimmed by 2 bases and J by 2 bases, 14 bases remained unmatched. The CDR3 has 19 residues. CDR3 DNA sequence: TGCGCCAGCAGCTTACCGGGACAGGGACACCCTGGGACCAAAAACATTCAGTACTTC. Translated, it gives CASSLPGQGHPGTKNIQYF.

CDR3 in amino acids: CASSFGGGSETQYF. For the CDR3, the DNA is TGTGCCAGCAGCTTCGGCGGGGGGTCAGAGACCCAGTACTTC. The V and J genes are TRBV7-2 and TRBJ2-5, with TRBD2 matching over 8 bases. The CDR3 contains 14 residues. Trimming removed 3 bases from V and 4 bases from J; junction bases left unmatched: 4. Germline V CDR1 and CDR2: SGHTA, FQGNSA.

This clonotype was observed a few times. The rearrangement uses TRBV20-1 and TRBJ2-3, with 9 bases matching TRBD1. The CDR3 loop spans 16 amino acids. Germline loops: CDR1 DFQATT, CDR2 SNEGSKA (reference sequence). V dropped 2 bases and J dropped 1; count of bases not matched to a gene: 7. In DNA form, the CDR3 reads TGCAGTGCTAGATCGGGACAGGGAGCGGGCACAGATACGCAGTATTTT. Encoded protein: CSARSGQGAGTDTQYF.

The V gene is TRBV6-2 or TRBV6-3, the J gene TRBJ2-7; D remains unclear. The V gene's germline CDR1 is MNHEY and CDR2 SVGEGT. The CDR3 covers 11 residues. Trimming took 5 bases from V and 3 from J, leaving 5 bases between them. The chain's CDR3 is CASSDHYEQYF. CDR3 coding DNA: TGTGCCAGCAGTGATCACTACGAGCAGTACTTC.

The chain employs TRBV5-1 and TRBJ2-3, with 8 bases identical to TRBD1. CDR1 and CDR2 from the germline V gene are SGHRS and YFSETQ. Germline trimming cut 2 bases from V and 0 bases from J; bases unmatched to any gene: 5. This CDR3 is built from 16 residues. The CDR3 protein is CASSFNQGASTDTQYF. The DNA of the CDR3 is TGCGCCAGCAGCTTCAACCAGGGGGCAAGCACAGATACGCAGTATTTT.

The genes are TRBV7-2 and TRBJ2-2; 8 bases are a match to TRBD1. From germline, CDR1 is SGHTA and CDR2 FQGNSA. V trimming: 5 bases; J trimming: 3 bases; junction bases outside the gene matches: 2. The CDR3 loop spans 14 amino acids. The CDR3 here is CASSADRDTGELFF. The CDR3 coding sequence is TGTGCCAGCAGCGCGGACAGGGACACCGGGGAGCTGTTTTTT.

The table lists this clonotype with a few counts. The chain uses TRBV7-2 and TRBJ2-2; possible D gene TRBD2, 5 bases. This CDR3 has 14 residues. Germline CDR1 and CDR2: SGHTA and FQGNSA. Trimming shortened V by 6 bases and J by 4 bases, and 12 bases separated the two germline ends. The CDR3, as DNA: TGTGCCAGCAGATACGGACTCTCCACCGGGGAGCTGTTTTTT. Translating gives CASRYGLSTGELFF.

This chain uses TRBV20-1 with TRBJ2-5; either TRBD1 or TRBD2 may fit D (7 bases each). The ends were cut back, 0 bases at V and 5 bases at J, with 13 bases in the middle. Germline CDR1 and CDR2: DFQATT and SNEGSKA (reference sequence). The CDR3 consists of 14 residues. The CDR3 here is CSARDPRGGETQYF. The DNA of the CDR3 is TGCAGTGCTAGAGACCCCAGGGGGGGGGAGACCCAGTACTTC.

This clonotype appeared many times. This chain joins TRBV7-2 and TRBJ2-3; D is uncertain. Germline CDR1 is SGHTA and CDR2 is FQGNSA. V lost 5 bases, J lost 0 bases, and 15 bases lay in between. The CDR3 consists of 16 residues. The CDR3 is CASSLSSTLSTDTQYF. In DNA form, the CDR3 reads TGTGCCAGCAGCCTCAGTTCGACATTGAGCACAGATACGCAGTATTTT.

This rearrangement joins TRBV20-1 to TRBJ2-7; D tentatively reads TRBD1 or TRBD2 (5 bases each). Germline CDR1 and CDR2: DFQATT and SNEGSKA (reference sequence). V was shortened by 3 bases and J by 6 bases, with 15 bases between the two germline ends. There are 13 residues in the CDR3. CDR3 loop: CSASMEARGEQYF. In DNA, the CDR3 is TGCAGTGCTAGCATGGAGGCTAGGGGCGAGCAGTACTTC.

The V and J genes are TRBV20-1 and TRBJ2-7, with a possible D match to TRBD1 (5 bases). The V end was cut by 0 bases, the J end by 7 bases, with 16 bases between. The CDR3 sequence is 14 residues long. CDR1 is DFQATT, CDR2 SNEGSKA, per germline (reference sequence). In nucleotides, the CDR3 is TGCAGTGCTAGAGATCGGACACGGAAGGTTGAGCAGTACTTC. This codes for CSARDRTRKVEQYF.

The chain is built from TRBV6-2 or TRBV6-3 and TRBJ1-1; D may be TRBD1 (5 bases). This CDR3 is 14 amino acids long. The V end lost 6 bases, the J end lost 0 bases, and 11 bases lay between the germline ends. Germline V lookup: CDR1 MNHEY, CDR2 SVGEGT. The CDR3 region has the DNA TGTGCCAGCAGGAGACGAGGGGTGAACACTGAAGCTTTCTTT. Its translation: CASRRRGVNTEAFF.

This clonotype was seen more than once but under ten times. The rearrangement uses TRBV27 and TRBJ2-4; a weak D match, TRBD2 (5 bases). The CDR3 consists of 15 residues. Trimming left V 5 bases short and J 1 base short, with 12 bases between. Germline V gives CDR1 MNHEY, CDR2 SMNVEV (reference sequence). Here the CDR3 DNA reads TGTGCCAGCAGTCCTAGGATAGCGGCCAAAAACATTCAGTACTTC. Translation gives CASSPRIAAKNIQYF.

The CDR3 here is CASSPGQGSTQYF. The CDR3 DNA reads as TGTGCCAGCTCACCAGGACAGGGATCGACCCAGTACTTC. This chain joins TRBV18 and TRBJ2-5; 8 bases agree with TRBD1. The V segment lost 2 bases and the J segment 7 bases; nucleotides outside the gene matches: 3. The length of the CDR3 is 13 residues. CDR1 and CDR2 from the germline V gene are KGHSH and LQKENI. The whole variable domain, remainder taken from reference TRBV18 and TRBJ2-5, is NAGVMQNPRHLVRRRGQEARLRCSPMKGHSHVYWYRQLPEEGLKFMVYLQKENIIDESGMPKERFSAEFPKEGPSILRIQQVVRGDSAAYFCASSPGQGSTQYFGPGTRLLVL.

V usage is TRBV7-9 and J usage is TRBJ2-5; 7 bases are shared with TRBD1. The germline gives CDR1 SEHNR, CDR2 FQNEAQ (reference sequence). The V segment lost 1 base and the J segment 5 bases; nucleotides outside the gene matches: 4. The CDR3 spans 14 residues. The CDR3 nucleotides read TGTGCCAGCAGCTTAGGGGACAGTGGGGAGACCCAGTACTTC. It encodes CASSLGDSGETQYF.

CDR3 sequence reads: CASSLGRYGYTF. As DNA, the CDR3 is TGTGCCAGCAGTTTAGGCCGCTATGGCTACACCTTC. The chain employs TRBV28 and TRBJ1-2, with no clear D. Germline values: CDR1 MDHEN, CDR2 SYDVKM. This CDR3 contains 12 residues. V was shortened by 2 bases and J by 4 bases, with 5 bases between the two germline ends.

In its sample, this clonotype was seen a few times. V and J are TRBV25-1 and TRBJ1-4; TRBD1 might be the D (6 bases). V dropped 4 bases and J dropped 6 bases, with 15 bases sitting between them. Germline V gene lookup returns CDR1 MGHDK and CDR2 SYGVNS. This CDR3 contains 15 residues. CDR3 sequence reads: CASSVPGHPDEKLFF. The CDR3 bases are TGTGCCAGCAGTGTACCGGGACACCCTGATGAAAAACTGTTTTTT.

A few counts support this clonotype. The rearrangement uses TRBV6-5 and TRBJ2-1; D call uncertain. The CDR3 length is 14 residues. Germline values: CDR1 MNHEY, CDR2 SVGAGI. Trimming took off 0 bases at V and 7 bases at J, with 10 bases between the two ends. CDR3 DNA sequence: TGTGCCAGCAGTTACTCGACTGGTTGGAATGAGCAGTTCTTC. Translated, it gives CASSYSTGWNEQFF.

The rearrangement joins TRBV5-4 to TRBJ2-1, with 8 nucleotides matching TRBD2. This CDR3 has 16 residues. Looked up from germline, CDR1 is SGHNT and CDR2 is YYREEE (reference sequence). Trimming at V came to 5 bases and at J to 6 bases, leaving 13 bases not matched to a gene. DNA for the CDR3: TGTGCCAGCAGTTTTTTAGCGGGGACCGGGGGCAATGAGCAGTTCTTC. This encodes CASSFLAGTGGNEQFF.

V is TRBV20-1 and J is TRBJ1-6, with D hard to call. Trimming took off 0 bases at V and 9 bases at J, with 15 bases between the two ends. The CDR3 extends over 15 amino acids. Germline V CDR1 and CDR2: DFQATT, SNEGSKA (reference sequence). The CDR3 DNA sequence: TGCAGTGCTAGAGATCTAAGCCAGGCTGTTTCACCCCTCCACTTT. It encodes CSARDLSQAVSPLHF.

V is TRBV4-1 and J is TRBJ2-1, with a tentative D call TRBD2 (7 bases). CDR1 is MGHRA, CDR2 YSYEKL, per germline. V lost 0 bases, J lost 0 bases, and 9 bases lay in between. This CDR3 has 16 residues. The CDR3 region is CASSQDAGASYNEQFF. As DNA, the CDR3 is TGCGCCAGCAGCCAAGATGCGGGGGCCTCCTACAATGAGCAGTTCTTC.

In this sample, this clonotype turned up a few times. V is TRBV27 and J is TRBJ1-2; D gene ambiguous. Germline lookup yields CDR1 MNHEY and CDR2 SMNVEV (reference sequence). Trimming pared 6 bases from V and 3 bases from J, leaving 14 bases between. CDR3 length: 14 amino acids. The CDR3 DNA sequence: TGTGCCAGCAGACCCCTGATGGGAGACTATGGCTACACCTTC. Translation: CASRPLMGDYGYTF.

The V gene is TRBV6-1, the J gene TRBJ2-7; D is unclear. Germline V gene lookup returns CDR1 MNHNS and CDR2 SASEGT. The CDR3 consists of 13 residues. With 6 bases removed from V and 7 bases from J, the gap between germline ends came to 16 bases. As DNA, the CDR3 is TGTGCCAGCAGGAAACAGCACTCCTCAGAGCAGTACTTC. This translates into CASRKQHSSEQYF.

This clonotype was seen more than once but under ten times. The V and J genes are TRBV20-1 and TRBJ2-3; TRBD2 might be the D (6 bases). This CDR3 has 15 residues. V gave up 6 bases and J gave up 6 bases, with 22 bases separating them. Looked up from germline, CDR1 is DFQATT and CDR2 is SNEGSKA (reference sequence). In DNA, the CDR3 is TGCAGTGCCGAAGCCGGGCGGGGAAATCTCGATACGCAGTATTTT. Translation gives CSAEAGRGNLDTQYF.

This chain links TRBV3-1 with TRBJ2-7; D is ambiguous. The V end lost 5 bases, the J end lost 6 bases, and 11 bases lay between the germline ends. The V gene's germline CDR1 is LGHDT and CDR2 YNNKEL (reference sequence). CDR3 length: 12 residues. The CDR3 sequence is CASSNSVGEQYF. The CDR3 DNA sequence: TGTGCCAGCAGCAATTCCGTTGGCGAGCAGTACTTC.

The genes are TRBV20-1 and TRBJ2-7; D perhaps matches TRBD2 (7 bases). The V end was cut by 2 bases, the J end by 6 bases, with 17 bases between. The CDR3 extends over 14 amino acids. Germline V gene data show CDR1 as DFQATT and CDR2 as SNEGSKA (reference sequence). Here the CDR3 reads CSARWGGAPREQYF. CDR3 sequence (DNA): TGCAGTGCTAGATGGGGGGGCGCCCCCCGCGAGCAGTACTTC.

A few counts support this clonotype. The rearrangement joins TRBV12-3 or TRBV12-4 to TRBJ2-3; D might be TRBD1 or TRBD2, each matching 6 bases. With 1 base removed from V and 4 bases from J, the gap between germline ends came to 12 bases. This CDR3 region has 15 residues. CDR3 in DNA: TGTGCCAGCAGTTTAGGGGGGGCTACTGCAGATACGCAGTATTTT. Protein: CASSLGGATADTQYF.